The rows below give T cell receptor beta chains drawn from one sample of a study of OX40 agonist ivuxolimab in advanced cancers. The table came from immunoSEQ multiplex PCR; TCRdb's copy has only in-frame clones and leaves some out. The table has 73,000 or so clones, 75% to 90% seen once. Sample: CD4+ or CD8+ T cells sorted from blood, taken in a trial of the OX40 agonist ivuxolimab. The receptors shown here come from an adult with an advanced solid tumor such as melanoma, head and neck, liver or kidney cancer. Each CDR3 is given without its conserved first and last residue. Clone sizes are given selectively: once, few, many, or a class where the clone is expanded.

v_gene | len | abundance | CDR3aa
TRBV18 | 11 | once | ASSPFPGTEAF
TRBV6-6 | 12 | . | ASSWDREVETQY
TRBV5-1 | 11 | . | ASSGREGYEQY
TRBV28 | 13 | . | ASSRLVGASYEQY
TRBV28 | 16 | . | ASSLRQGLGSGANVLT
TRBV13 | 15 | . | ASSPRTALISTDTQY
TRBV10-3 | 10 | . | ATQDWGDGYT
TRBV9 | 12 | . | ASSVDGTLQGQF
TRBV29-1 | 10 | . | SGIDRGYEQY
TRBV7-9 | 15 | . | ASSLAGSGGSYNEQF
TRBV2 | 12 | . | ASNADRVRQPQH
TRBV18 | 14 | once | ASSRIRTGEGNTIY
TRBV5-8 | 13 | . | ASSLGHLEGQPQH
TRBV7-9 | 12 | . | ASSKDRGVETQY
TRBV14 | 12 | . | ASSPLRGVHEQY
TRBV7-9 | 11 | . | ASSLTEGTQAF
TRBV7-3 | 11 | . | ASSLLAGNEQY
TRBV28 | 12 | few | ASAGTGGEETQY
TRBV7-2 | 12 | . | ASSLNRVDYGYT
TRBV5-4 | 14 | . | ASSSGLAGGSYEQY
TRBV28 | 14 | . | ASSLSLLLGANVLT